Listed here are 24 T cell receptor beta chains from one sample, sequenced in a study of blood T cell repertoires in COVID-19. The data were produced by immunoSEQ multiplex PCR, yet TCRdb's version contains in-frame clones alone and is incomplete. In the table there are 70,000 or so clones, approximately 90% of which are singletons. Sequenced: peripheral blood. The receptors were sampled from a woman between 18 and 30 years old with acute or convalescent COVID-19.

The chain has TRBV19 and TRBJ2-7, with 9 bases matching TRBD1. Per germline, CDR1 LNHDA and CDR2 SQIVND (reference sequence). V trimming: 5 bases; J trimming: 4 bases; junction bases outside the gene matches: 3. This CDR3 comprises 13 residues. The DNA for the CDR3 is TGTGCCAGTAGTCGGGACAGGGAATACGAGCAGTACTTC. This encodes CASSRDREYEQYF.

This chain's CDR3 is CASSLRTSGLEQFF. DNA for the CDR3: TGTGCCAGCAGCCTTAGGACTAGCGGGTTAGAGCAGTTCTTC. This chain connects TRBV7-2 to TRBJ2-1, with 11 nucleotides matching TRBD2. Germline values: CDR1 SGHTA, CDR2 FQGNSA. Losses at the gene ends were 5 bases for V and 10 bases for J; bases not matched to a gene: 7. The CDR3 is 14 residues long.

This sequence joins TRBV5-1 and TRBJ2-1; TRBD2 agrees at 10 bases. The CDR3 is 15 residues long. Germline CDR1 SGHRS, CDR2 YFSETQ. V lost 3 bases, J lost 5 bases, and 5 bases stayed unmatched. The DNA for the CDR3 is TGCGCCAGCAGCTCTAGCGGGGGACTCCACAATGAGCAGTTCTTC. Protein sequence: CASSSSGGLHNEQFF.

A note on this clone: Likely a read error: the CDR3 ends without its conserved phenylalanine or tryptophan. The DNA is omitted, as the CDR3 cannot be located on it reliably, and the CDR3 follows TCRdb's listing. The CDR3 is CASSAEGLAGGEV. This sequence joins TRBV11-2 and TRBJ2-3; no DNA check was done on the table's D call, TRBD2. The CDR3 is made up of 13 amino acids, end residues included. The germline V gene encodes CDR1 SGHAT and CDR2 FQNNGV.

The rearrangement joins TRBV7-8 to TRBJ1-1; D is perhaps TRBD1 (6 bases). V lost 1 base, J lost 4 bases, and 13 bases lay in between. CDR3 length: 15 residues. Germline V gene sequence: CDR1 SGHVS, CDR2 FQNEAQ. The CDR3 DNA follows: TGTGCCAGCAGCTTAGGGACAGCAGGGACCACTGAAGCTTTCTTT. Translated: CASSLGTAGTTEAFF.

The chain links TRBV12-3 or TRBV12-4 to TRBJ2-2; D is uncertain. V lost 7 bases and J 7 bases, leaving 7 bases between the germline ends. The CDR3 consists of 11 residues. The CDR3 region is CASTSFGELFF. The CDR3 DNA is TGTGCCAGCACCTCTTTCGGGGAGCTGTTTTTT.

This rearrangement joins TRBV2 to TRBJ2-1, with TRBD1 matching 7 bases. This CDR3 comprises 15 residues. J lost 2 bases, V lost 5 bases, and 6 bases had no gene match. CDR1 SNHLY and CDR2 FYNNEI come from the germline V gene. The CDR3 sequence is CASSTGASTYNEQFF. DNA for the CDR3: TGTGCCAGCAGTACAGGGGCCTCGACCTACAATGAGCAGTTCTTC. Drawing the rest from reference TRBV2 and TRBJ2-1, the complete variable domain is EPEVTQTPSHQVTQMGQEVILRCVPISNHLYFYWYRQILGQKVEFLVSFYNNEISEKSEIFDDQFSVERPDGSNFTLKIRSTKLEDSAMYFCASSTGASTYNEQFFGPGTRLTVL.

The chain is built from TRBV19 and TRBJ2-5, with 10 nucleotides matching TRBD1. The CDR3 has 13 residues. Germline V gene sequence: CDR1 LNHDA, CDR2 SQIVND (reference sequence). The junction had 6 bases not matched to a gene; V was cut back by 9 bases and J by 5 bases. CDR3 region: CASRDRGGETQYF. The CDR3 DNA is TGTGCCAGCCGGGACAGGGGTGGGGAGACCCAGTACTTC.

Only a few counts were recorded for this clone. The chain couples TRBV10-3 to TRBJ1-2; 12 nucleotides agree with TRBD1. The germline V gene has CDR1 ENHRY and CDR2 SYGVKD. The CDR3 runs to 14 residues. Trimming cost V 7 bases and J 8 bases; bases outside gene matches: 8. CDR3 region: CAINPGQGAEGYTF. CDR3 in DNA: TGTGCCATCAACCCGGGACAGGGGGCGGAGGGCTACACCTTC.

The chain joins TRBV4-1 to TRBJ2-7; TRBD2 is a possible D gene (5 bases). Trimming cost V 3 bases and J 1 base, with 13 bases left between them. The CDR3 spans 15 residues. Looked up from germline, CDR1 is MGHRA and CDR2 is YSYEKL. The CDR3 region is CASSHYSGSSYEQYF. DNA of the CDR3: TGCGCCAGCAGCCATTACAGCGGTTCGTCCTACGAGCAGTACTTC.

The chain has TRBV7-9 and TRBJ2-7; perhaps TRBD1 as D (6 bases). Germline V lookup: CDR1 SEHNR, CDR2 FQNEAQ (reference sequence). This CDR3 is 15 amino acids long. The V end was cut by 5 bases, the J end by 2 bases, with 16 bases between. The CDR3 sequence: CASSPTTDRTYEQYF. DNA of the CDR3: TGTGCCAGCAGCCCTACTACGGACAGAACCTACGAGCAGTACTTC.

The chain carries TRBV11-2 and TRBJ1-5, with 8 bases lining up with TRBD1. The germline gives CDR1 SGHAT, CDR2 FQNNGV. V shed 4 bases, J shed 6 bases, and the junction held 2 bases outside the gene matches. The CDR3 is made up of 13 amino acids. CDR3 loop: CASSSGGVQPQHF. CDR3 DNA: TGTGCCAGCAGCTCAGGGGGCGTTCAGCCCCAGCATTTT. The whole variable domain, remainder taken from reference TRBV11-2 and TRBJ1-5, is EAGVAQSPRYKIIEKRQSVAFWCNPISGHATLYWYQQILGQGPKLLIQFQNNGVVDDSQLPKDRFSAERLKGVDSTLKIQPAKLEDSAVYLCASSSGGVQPQHFGDGTRLSIL.

A few counts support this clone. The J gene is TRBJ2-7, the V gene TRBV5-1, with D perhaps matching TRBD2 (5 bases). Germline V gives CDR1 SGHRS, CDR2 YFSETQ. CDR3 length: 12 amino acids. The V and J ends lost 4 bases and 7 bases respectively, with 12 bases between them. The CDR3 nucleotides read TGCGCCAGCAGCGTGGCGGGTGGGGAGCAGTACTTC. It codes for CASSVAGGEQYF.

The chain carries TRBV7-9 and TRBJ2-5; D not certain. V lost 1 base to trimming and J lost 2 bases, with 8 bases between them. Per the germline V gene, CDR1 is SEHNR and CDR2 is FQNEAQ (reference sequence). This CDR3 contains 14 residues. As DNA, the CDR3 is TGTGCCAGCAGCTTAGGCGTCGGTCAAGAGACCCAGTACTTC. Amino acid sequence: CASSLGVGQETQYF.

This clone was seen a few times. The V and J genes are TRBV14 and TRBJ1-3, with TRBD1 identical over 8 bases. V trimming: 5 bases; J trimming: 0 bases; junction bases outside the gene matches: 3. Germline V CDR1 and CDR2: SGHDN, FVKESK. This CDR3 spans 15 amino acids. The CDR3 reads CASSYRGNSGNTIYF. The CDR3 region has the DNA TGTGCCAGCAGCTACAGGGGGAACTCTGGAAACACCATATATTTT.

The chain couples TRBV7-9 to TRBJ2-2; TRBD2 aligns across 13 bases. The CDR3 spans 18 residues. Unmatched junction bases numbered 5, after V lost 4 bases and J lost 0 bases. Germline V gene lookup returns CDR1 SEHNR and CDR2 FQNEAQ (reference sequence). The CDR3 DNA is TGTGCCAGCAGCTCATCGGGACTAGCGGGGTCGAACACCGGGGAGCTGTTTTTT. Its protein is CASSSSGLAGSNTGELFF.

The genes are TRBV6-2 or TRBV6-3 and TRBJ2-1; D unresolved. Per germline, CDR1 MNHEY and CDR2 SVGEGT. CDR3 length: 15 amino acids. Trimming stripped 6 bases from V and 5 bases from J, with 17 bases between. The CDR3 DNA sequence: TGTGCCAGCAGCCGAACCGGGTCCCTAAACAATGAGCAGTTCTTC. Amino acid sequence: CASSRTGSLNNEQFF.

This clone was seen just once. V usage is TRBV5-6 and J usage is TRBJ2-5, with D tentatively TRBD1 (5 bases). The CDR3 is 13 amino acids. The germline gives CDR1 SGHDT, CDR2 YYEEEE. The ends were cut back, 4 bases at V and 2 bases at J, with 9 bases in the middle. CDR3 amino acids: CASSRTPQETQYF. The CDR3 nucleotides read TGTGCCAGCAGCCGGACACCGCAAGAGACCCAGTACTTC.

The chain couples TRBV11-3 to TRBJ2-1; 7 bases line up with TRBD2. Germline lookup yields CDR1 SGHNT and CDR2 YENEEA. There are 15 residues in the CDR3. Trimming removed 1 base from V and 8 bases from J; junction bases left unmatched: 8. The CDR3, as DNA: TGTGCCAGCAGCTTAGGTGGGGGGGTTGACGATGAGCAGTTCTTC. Translation: CASSLGGGVDDEQFF. Supplemented by reference TRBV11-3 and TRBJ2-1, the full variable domain reads EAGVVQSPRYKIIEKKQPVAFWCNPISGHNTLYWYLQNLGQGPELLIRYENEEAVDDSQLPKDRFSAERLKGVDSTLKIQPAELGDSAVYLCASSLGGGVDDEQFFGPGTRLTVL.

The table lists this clone with a count of one. The chain's CDR3 is CASSQEGASITDTQYF. The CDR3 DNA reads TGTGCCAGCAGCCAAGAGGGAGCTAGCATCACAGATACGCAGTATTTT. The V gene is TRBV4-2, the J gene TRBJ2-3; D is possibly TRBD2 (5 bases). V dropped 0 bases and J dropped 2 bases, with 12 bases sitting between them. There are 16 residues in the CDR3. Looked up from germline, CDR1 is LGHNA and CDR2 is YNFKEQ.

The rearrangement joins TRBV24-1 to TRBJ2-2; D is possibly TRBD2 (6 bases). CDR1 is KGHDR, CDR2 SFDVKD, per germline. Trimming left V 7 bases short and J 2 bases short, with 10 bases between. The CDR3 contains 14 residues. CDR3: CATSPGTNTGELFF. CDR3 nucleotides: TGTGCCACCAGCCCCGGGACTAACACCGGGGAGCTGTTTTTT.

The chain has TRBV3-1 (or the pseudogene TRBV3-2) and TRBJ2-6; the D gene is possibly TRBD2 (7 bases). The V and J ends lost 1 base and 0 bases respectively, with 10 bases between them. CDR3 length equals 17 residues. In germline, CDR1 is LGHDT, CDR2 YNNKEL (reference sequence). As DNA, the CDR3 is TGTGCCAGCAGCCAAGGTCGGGGGGCCTCTGGGGCCAACGTCCTGACTTTC. Translated, it gives CASSQGRGASGANVLTF.

The rearrangement uses TRBV7-2 and TRBJ2-3; perhaps TRBD2 as D (6 bases). Germline V gene sequence: CDR1 SGHTA, CDR2 FQGNSA. V was cut by 1 base and J by 6 bases, with 11 bases left in between. The CDR3 has 14 residues. The CDR3, as DNA: TGTGCCAGCAGCTTAGGTGCAGGGAGGGATACGCAGTATTTT. It translates to CASSLGAGRDTQYF.

J is TRBJ2-5 and V is TRBV5-1; D is possibly TRBD1 (5 bases). V lost 5 bases and J lost 5, with 13 bases in between. CDR3 length: 13 amino acids. The V gene's germline CDR1 is SGHRS and CDR2 YFSETQ. CDR3 in amino acids: CASRLRGEETQYF. CDR3 bases: TGCGCCAGCAGATTAAGGGGCGAGGAGACCCAGTACTTC.